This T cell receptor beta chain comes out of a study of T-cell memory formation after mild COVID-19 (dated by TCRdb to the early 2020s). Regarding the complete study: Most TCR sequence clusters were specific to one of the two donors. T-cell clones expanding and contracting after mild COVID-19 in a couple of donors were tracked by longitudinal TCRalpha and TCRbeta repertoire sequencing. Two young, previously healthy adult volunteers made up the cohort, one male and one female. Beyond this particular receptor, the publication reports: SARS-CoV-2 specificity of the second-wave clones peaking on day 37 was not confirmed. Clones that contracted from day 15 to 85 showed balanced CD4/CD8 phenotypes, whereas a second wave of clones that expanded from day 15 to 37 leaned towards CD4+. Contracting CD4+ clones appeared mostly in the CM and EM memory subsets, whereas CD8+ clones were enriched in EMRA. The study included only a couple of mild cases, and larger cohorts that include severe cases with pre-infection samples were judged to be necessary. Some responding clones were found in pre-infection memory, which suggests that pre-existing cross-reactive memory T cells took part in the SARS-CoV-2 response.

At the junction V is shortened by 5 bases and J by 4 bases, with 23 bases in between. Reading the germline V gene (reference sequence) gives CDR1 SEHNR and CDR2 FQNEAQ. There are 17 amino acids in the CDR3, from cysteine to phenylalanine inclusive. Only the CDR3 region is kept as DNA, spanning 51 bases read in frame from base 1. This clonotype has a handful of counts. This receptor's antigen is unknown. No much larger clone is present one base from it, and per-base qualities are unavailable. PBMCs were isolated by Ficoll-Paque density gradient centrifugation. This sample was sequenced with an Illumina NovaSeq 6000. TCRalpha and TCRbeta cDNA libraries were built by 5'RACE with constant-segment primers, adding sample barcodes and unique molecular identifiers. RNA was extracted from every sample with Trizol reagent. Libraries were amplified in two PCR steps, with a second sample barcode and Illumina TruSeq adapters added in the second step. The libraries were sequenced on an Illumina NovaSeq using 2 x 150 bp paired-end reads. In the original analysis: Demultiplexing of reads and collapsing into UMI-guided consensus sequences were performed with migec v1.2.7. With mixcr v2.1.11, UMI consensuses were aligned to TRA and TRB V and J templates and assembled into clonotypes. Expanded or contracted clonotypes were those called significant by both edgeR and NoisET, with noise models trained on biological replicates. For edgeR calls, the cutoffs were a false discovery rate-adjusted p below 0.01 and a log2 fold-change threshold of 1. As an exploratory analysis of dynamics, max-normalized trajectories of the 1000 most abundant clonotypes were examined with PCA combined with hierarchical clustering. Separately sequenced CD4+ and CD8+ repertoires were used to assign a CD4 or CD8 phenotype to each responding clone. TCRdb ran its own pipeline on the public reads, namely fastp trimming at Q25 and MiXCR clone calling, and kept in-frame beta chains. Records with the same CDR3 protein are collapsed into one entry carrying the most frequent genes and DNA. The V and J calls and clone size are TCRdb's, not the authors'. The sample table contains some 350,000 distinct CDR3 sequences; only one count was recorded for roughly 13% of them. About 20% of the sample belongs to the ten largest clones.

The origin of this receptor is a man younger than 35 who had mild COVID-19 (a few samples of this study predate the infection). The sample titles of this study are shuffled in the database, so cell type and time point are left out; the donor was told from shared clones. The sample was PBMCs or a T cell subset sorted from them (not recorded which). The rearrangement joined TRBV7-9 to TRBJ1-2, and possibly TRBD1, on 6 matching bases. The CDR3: CASSPPPGRGIGYGYTF. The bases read TGTGCCAGCAGCCCCCCTCCGGGCAGGGGAATTGGCTATGGCTACACCTTC.